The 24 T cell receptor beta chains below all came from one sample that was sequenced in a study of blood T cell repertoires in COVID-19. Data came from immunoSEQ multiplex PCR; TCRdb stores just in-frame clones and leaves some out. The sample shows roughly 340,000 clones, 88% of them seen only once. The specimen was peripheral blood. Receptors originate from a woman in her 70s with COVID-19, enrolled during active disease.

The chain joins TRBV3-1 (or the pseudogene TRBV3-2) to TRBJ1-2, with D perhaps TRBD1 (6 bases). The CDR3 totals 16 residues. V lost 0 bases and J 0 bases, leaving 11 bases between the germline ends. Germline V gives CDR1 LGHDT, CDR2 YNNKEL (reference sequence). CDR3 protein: CASSQERQEPNYGYTF. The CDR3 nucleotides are TGTGCCAGCAGCCAAGAGCGACAGGAGCCTAACTATGGCTACACCTTC.

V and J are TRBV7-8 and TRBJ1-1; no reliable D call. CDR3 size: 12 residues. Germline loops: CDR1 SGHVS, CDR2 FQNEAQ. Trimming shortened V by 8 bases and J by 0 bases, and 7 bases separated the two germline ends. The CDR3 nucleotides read TGTGCCAGCGTCGAGATGAACACTGAAGCTTTCTTT. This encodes CASVEMNTEAFF.

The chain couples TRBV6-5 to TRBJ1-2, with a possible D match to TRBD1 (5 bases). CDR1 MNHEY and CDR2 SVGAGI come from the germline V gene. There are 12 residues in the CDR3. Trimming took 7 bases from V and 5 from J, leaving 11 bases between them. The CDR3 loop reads CASKDSGYGYTF. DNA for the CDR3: TGTGCCAGCAAAGATTCAGGGTATGGCTACACCTTC.

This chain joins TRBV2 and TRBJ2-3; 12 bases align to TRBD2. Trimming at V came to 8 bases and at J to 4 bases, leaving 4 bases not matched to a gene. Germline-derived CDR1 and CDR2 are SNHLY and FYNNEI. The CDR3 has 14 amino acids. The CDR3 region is CASSLAGGADTQYF. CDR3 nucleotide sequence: TGTGCCAGCTCCCTAGCGGGGGGGGCAGATACGCAGTATTTT. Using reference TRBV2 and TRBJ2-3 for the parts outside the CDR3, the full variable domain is EPEVTQTPSHQVTQMGQEVILRCVPISNHLYFYWYRQILGQKVEFLVSFYNNEISEKSEIFDDQFSVERPDGSNFTLKIRSTKLEDSAMYFCASSLAGGADTQYFGPGTRLTVL.

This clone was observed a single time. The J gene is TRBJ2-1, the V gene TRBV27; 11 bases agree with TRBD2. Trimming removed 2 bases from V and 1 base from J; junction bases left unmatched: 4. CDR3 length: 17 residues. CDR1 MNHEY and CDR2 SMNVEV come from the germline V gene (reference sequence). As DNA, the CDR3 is TGTGCCAGCAGTTTAAGACTAGCGGGGAGGTCCTACAATGAGCAGTTCTTC. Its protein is CASSLRLAGRSYNEQFF.

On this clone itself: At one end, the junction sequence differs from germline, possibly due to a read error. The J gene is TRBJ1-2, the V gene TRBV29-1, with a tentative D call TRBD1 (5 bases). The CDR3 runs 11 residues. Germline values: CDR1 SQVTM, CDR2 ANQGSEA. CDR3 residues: CSVEDGGVGSF. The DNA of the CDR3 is TGCAGCGTTGAAGATGGAGGGGTAGGTTCCTTC.

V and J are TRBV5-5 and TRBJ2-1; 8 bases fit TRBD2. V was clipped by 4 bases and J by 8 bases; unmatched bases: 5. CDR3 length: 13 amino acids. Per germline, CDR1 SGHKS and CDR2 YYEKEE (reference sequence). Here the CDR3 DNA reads TGTGCCAGCAGCGTGGGACTAGAGTATGAGCAGTTCTTC. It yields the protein CASSVGLEYEQFF.

The CDR3 spells CASSLATGQGMNTEAFF. DNA for the CDR3: TGCGCCAGCAGCTTGGCCACGGGACAGGGCATGAACACTGAAGCTTTCTTT. The genes are TRBV5-1 and TRBJ1-1; 9 bases agree with TRBD1. V was pared by 0 bases and J by 0 bases, with 6 bases of the junction left unmatched. This CDR3 region has 17 residues. Germline values: CDR1 SGHRS, CDR2 YFSETQ. Filled out from reference TRBV5-1 and TRBJ1-1, the complete variable domain reads KAGVTQTPRYLIKTRGQQVTLSCSPISGHRSVSWYQQTPGQGLQFLFEYFSETQRNKGNFPGRFSGRQFSNSRSEMNVSTLELGDSALYLCASSLATGQGMNTEAFFGQGTRLTVV.

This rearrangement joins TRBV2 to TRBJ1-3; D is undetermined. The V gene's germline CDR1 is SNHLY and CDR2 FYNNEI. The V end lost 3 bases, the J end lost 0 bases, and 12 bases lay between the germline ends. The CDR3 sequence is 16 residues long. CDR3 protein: CASSEAGRPSGNTIYF. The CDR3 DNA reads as TGTGCCAGCAGTGAGGCTGGGCGACCCTCTGGAAACACCATATATTTT. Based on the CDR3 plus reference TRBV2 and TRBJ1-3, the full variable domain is EPEVTQTPSHQVTQMGQEVILRCVPISNHLYFYWYRQILGQKVEFLVSFYNNEISEKSEIFDDQFSVERPDGSNFTLKIRSTKLEDSAMYFCASSEAGRPSGNTIYFGEGSWLTVV.

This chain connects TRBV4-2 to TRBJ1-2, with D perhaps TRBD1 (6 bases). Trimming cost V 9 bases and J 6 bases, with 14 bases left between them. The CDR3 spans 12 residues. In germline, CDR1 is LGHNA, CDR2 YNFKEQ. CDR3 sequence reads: CASNRQDDGYTF. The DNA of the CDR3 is TGTGCCAGTAACCGACAGGATGATGGCTACACCTTC.

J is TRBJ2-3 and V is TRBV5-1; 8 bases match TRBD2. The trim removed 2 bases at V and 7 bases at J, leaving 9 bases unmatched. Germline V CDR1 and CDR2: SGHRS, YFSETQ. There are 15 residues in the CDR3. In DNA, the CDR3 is TGCGCCAGCAGCTTCATAAGCGGGGGACGAAATACGCAGTATTTT. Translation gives CASSFISGGRNTQYF.

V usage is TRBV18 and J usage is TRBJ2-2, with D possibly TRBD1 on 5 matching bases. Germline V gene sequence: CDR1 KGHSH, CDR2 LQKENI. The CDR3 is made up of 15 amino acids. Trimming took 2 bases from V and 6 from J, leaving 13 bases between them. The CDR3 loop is CASSPWDQGSGELFF. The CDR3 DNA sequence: TGTGCCAGCTCACCATGGGATCAGGGTTCCGGGGAGCTGTTTTTT.

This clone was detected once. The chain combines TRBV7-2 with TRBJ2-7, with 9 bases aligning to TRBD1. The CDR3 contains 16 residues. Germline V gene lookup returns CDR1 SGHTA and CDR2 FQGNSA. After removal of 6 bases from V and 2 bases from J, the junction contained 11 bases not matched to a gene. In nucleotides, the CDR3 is TGTGCCAGCAGTACTACCGGGACAGGGTCGACCTACGAGCAGTACTTC. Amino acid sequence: CASSTTGTGSTYEQYF.

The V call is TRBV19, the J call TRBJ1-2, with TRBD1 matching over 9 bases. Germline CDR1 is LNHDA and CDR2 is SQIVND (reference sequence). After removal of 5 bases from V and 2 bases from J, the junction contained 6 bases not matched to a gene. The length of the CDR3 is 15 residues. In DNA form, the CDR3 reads TGTGCCAGTAGTTACCCCGGGACAGGGAACTATGGCTACACCTTC. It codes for CASSYPGTGNYGYTF.

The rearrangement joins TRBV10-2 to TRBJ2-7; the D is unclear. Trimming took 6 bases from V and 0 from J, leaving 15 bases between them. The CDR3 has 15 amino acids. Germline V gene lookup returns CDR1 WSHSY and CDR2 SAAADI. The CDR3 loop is CASRDGTRSSYEQYF. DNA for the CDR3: TGCGCCAGCAGAGACGGTACAAGGAGCTCCTACGAGCAGTACTTC.

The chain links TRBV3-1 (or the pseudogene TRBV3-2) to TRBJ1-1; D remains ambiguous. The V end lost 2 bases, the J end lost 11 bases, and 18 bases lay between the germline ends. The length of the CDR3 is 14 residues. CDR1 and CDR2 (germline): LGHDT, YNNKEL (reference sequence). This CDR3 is CASSQLGPQERAFF. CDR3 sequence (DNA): TGTGCCAGCAGCCAACTCGGCCCTCAGGAGCGGGCTTTCTTT.

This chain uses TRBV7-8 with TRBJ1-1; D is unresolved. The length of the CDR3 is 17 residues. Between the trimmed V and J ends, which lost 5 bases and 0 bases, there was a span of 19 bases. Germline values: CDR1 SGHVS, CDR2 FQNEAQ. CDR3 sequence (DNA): TGTGCCAGCAGCGCGTACGCCTCGCTCCCCATGAACACTGAAGCTTTCTTT. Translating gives CASSAYASLPMNTEAFF.

The CDR3 sequence is CASSLLLHRDGYTF. The CDR3 DNA reads TGTGCCAGCAGCTTACTGCTCCACAGGGACGGCTACACCTTC. The V gene is TRBV7-9, the J gene TRBJ1-2, with a possible D match to TRBD1 (6 bases). Germline V gene sequence: CDR1 SEHNR, CDR2 FQNEAQ (reference sequence). The CDR3 has 14 amino acids. V lost 2 bases to trimming and J lost 8 bases, with 15 bases between them.

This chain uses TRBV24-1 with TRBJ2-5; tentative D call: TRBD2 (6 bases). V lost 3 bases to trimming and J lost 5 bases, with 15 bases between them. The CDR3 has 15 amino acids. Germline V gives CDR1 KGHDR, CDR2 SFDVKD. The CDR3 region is CATSDPRGGWETQYF. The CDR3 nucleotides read TGTGCCACCAGTGATCCGCGGGGTGGGTGGGAGACCCAGTACTTC.

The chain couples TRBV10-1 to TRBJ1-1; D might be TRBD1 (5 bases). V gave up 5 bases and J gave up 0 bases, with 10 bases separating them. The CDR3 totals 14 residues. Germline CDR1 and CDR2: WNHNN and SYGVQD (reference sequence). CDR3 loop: CASSTGHLNTEAFF. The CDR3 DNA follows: TGCGCCAGCAGTACAGGACATCTGAACACTGAAGCTTTCTTT.

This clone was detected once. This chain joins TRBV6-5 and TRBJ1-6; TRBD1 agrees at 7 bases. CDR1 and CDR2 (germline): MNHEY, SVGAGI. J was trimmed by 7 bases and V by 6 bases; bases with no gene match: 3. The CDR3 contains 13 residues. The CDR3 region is CASRQGTNSPLHF. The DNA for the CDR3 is TGTGCCAGCAGACAGGGGACGAATTCACCCCTCCACTTT.

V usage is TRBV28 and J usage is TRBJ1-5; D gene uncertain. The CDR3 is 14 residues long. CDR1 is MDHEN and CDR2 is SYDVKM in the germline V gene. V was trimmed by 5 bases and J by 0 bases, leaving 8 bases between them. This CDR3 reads CASSRVPSNQPQHF. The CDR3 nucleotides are TGTGCCAGCAGTCGAGTCCCTAGCAATCAGCCCCAGCATTTT.

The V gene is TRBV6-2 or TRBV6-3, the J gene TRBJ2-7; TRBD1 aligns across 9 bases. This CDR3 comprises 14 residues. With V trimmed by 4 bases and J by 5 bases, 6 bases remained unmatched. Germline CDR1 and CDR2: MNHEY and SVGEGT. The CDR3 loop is CASSFTGQGHEQYF. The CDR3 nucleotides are TGTGCCAGCAGTTTCACGGGACAGGGTCACGAGCAGTACTTC.

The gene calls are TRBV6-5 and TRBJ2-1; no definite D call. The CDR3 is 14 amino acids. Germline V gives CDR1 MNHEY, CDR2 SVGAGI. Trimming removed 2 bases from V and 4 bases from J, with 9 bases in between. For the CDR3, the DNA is TGTGCCAGCAGTTACAGTACAGCATACAATGAGCAGTTCTTC. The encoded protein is CASSYSTAYNEQFF.